The 21 T cell receptor beta chains presented below share a single source sample, sequenced in a study of T cell repertoires in cytomegalovirus infection. These receptors have no identified antigens. TCRdb re-analysed the reads in MiXCR, keeping a single row per CDR3 protein. The sample consists of a few hundred thousand distinct CDR3 sequences, nearly 35% of them appearing once. The material was cultured PBMCs, obtained from culture after CMV antigen stimulation. These receptors all come from a human donor in good health (CMV status not recorded). Some clones in this sample may be carry-over from other donors' samples.

This chain links TRBV7-6 with TRBJ1-2, with D perhaps TRBD1 (6 bases). CDR1 and CDR2 from the germline V gene are SGHVS and FNYEAQ. V lost 1 base to trimming and J lost 4 bases, with 16 bases between them. The CDR3 has 16 amino acids. The CDR3 is CASSLGGAQGGYGYTF. CDR3 DNA sequence: TGTGCCAGCAGCTTAGGGGGGGCCCAGGGAGGCTATGGCTACACCTTC.

This chain uses TRBV27 with TRBJ2-5; 8 bases match TRBD1. The junction had 6 bases not matched to a gene; V was cut back by 4 bases and J by 2 bases. This CDR3 spans 15 amino acids. Germline CDR1 is MNHEY and CDR2 is SMNVEV (reference sequence). CDR3 residues: CASSSLWTGQETQYF. CDR3 nucleotide sequence: TGTGCCAGCAGTTCCTTGTGGACAGGGCAAGAGACCCAGTACTTC.

This clonotype was counted a few times. V gene TRBV19 combines with J gene TRBJ1-2; a weak D match, TRBD1 (6 bases). Germline values: CDR1 LNHDA, CDR2 SQIVND (reference sequence). The CDR3 contains 15 residues. The V and J ends lost 5 bases and 7 bases respectively, with 20 bases between them. The CDR3 DNA sequence: TGTGCCAGTAGTCCAGCCAGGGGAAATTACGGTGGCTACACCTTC. It is translated as CASSPARGNYGGYTF.

The CDR3 here is CASSYLADPLLPSTDTQYF. The CDR3 DNA is TGTGCCAGCAGTTATTTAGCGGATCCACTTCTACCATCCACAGATACGCAGTATTTT. V and J are TRBV6-2 or TRBV6-3 and TRBJ2-3; perhaps TRBD2 as D (6 bases). V gave up 3 bases and J gave up 2 bases, with 24 bases separating them. Germline assignment: CDR1 MNHEY and CDR2 SVGEGT. The CDR3 contains 19 residues.

The rearrangement uses TRBV5-3 and TRBJ2-5; possible D gene TRBD1, 5 bases. TRBV5-3 is filed as an ORF, its function uncertain. Trimming stripped 8 bases from V and 1 base from J, with 15 bases between. The CDR3 loop spans 14 amino acids. Here the CDR3 DNA reads TGTGCCAGCAGCAGCCTAGGGGTCCAAGAGACCCAGTACTTC. This encodes CASSSLGVQETQYF.

The chain joins TRBV7-2 to TRBJ2-7, with D possibly being TRBD1 (5 bases). The CDR3 is 14 amino acids. Germline CDR1 is SGHTA and CDR2 is FQGNSA. V lost 5 bases and J lost 7, with 18 bases in between. CDR3 nucleotides: TGTGCCAGCAGCCTAAGAGCCCCCTACAGGGAGCAGTACGTC. Amino acid sequence: CASSLRAPYREQYV.

This clonotype has only a few counts. V usage is TRBV27 and J usage is TRBJ2-4; 9 nucleotides line up with TRBD1. This CDR3 has 18 amino acids. V gave up 5 bases and J gave up 2 bases; unmatched junction bases: 13. CDR1 and CDR2 from the germline V gene are MNHEY and SMNVEV (reference sequence). The CDR3 spells CASSATDRGESTKNIQYF. Here the CDR3 DNA reads TGTGCCAGCAGTGCTACGGACAGGGGTGAGAGTACCAAAAACATTCAGTACTTC.

The CDR3 loop reads CASSYRRTVTGELFF. CDR3 sequence (DNA): TGTGCCAGCAGTTACCGCAGGACTGTAACCGGGGAGCTGTTTTTT. The chain joins TRBV6-2 or TRBV6-3 to TRBJ2-2; weak D call: TRBD2 (5 bases). The V end was cut by 2 bases, the J end by 5 bases, with 12 bases between. This CDR3 has 15 residues. Germline CDR1 and CDR2: MNHEY and SVGEGT.

The chain links TRBV7-2 to TRBJ1-1; TRBD1 is a possible D gene (5 bases). CDR1 is SGHTA and CDR2 is FQGNSA in the germline V gene. The CDR3 loop spans 16 amino acids. The V end lost 0 bases, the J end lost 6 bases, and 17 bases lay between the germline ends. DNA for the CDR3: TGTGCCAGCAGCTTAGCGGGGCGTGGGGCGTTCGCTGAAGCTTTCTTT. Translating it yields CASSLAGRGAFAEAFF.

The DNA of the CDR3 is TGCGCCAGCAGCCAGGGACTAGGAGATACGCAGTATTTT. It is translated as CASSQGLGDTQYF. The chain recombines TRBV4-3 with TRBJ2-3, with 8 bases identical to TRBD2. Per the germline V gene, CDR1 is LGHNA and CDR2 is YSLEER. V shed 3 bases, J shed 5 bases, and the junction held 1 base outside the gene matches. The CDR3 contains 13 residues.

This clonotype was counted between two and nine times. V usage is TRBV6-5 and J usage is TRBJ1-2; D ambiguous. The V end was cut by 2 bases, the J end by 2 bases, with 6 bases between. The CDR3 consists of 13 residues. Germline CDR1 reads MNHEY; CDR2 reads SVGAGI. In DNA form, the CDR3 reads TGTGCCAGCAGTTACAGGCAAAACTATGGCTACACCTTC. This encodes CASSYRQNYGYTF.

The sample holds a few counts of this clonotype. The V gene is TRBV7-2, the J gene TRBJ1-1; D perhaps matches TRBD1 (5 bases). Germline CDR1 is SGHTA and CDR2 is FQGNSA. The V end lost 2 bases, the J end lost 2 bases, and 12 bases lay between the germline ends. The CDR3 runs 15 residues. CDR3 in DNA: TGTGCCAGCAGCTTAATGGGCAGGGTCAACACTGAAGCTTTCTTT. Translating gives CASSLMGRVNTEAFF.

The chain has TRBV10-3 and TRBJ2-7, with 7 bases identical to TRBD1. The CDR3 totals 14 residues. The V gene end was trimmed by 11 bases and the J gene end by 0 bases; junction bases not matched to a gene: 10. Germline loops: CDR1 ENHRY, CDR2 SYGVKD. The CDR3 DNA is TGTGCCGTCTCTAGGGACAGCTTCTCCTACGAGCAGTACTTC. It is translated as CAVSRDSFSYEQYF.

This clonotype was seen a handful of times. The chain combines TRBV6-2 or TRBV6-3 with TRBJ1-1; D might be TRBD1 (5 bases). Per the germline V gene, CDR1 is MNHEY and CDR2 is SVGEGT. CDR3 length: 15 amino acids. V was cut by 6 bases and J by 0 bases, with 14 bases left in between. The CDR3 DNA follows: TGTGCCAGCAGGCACGACAGACTCATGAACACTGAAGCTTTCTTT. This codes for CASRHDRLMNTEAFF.

J is TRBJ2-1 and V is TRBV7-8; D is unresolved. The CDR3 has 13 amino acids. V was shortened by 5 bases and J by 6 bases, with 11 bases between the two germline ends. Germline CDR1 SGHVS, CDR2 FQNEAQ. In DNA, the CDR3 is TGTGCCAGCAGCACTCGACACTTCAATGAGCAGTTCTTC. It codes for CASSTRHFNEQFF.

The chain joins TRBV7-2 to TRBJ2-1; D remains ambiguous. Trimming took 2 bases from V and 0 from J, leaving 11 bases between them. Looked up from germline, CDR1 is SGHTA and CDR2 is FQGNSA. CDR3 length: 16 residues. This CDR3 is CASSLRSRSSYNEQFF. DNA for the CDR3: TGTGCCAGCAGCTTAAGGTCTCGTAGCTCCTACAATGAGCAGTTCTTC.

This clonotype was counted between two and nine times. The V and J genes are TRBV7-2 and TRBJ2-1; no clear D. The length of the CDR3 is 15 residues. Trimming cost V 1 base and J 3 bases, with 10 bases left between them. The germline V gene encodes CDR1 SGHTA and CDR2 FQGNSA. The CDR3 bases are TGTGCCAGCAGCTTAGTGCAGCCCGTCTACAATGAGCAGTTCTTC. Protein sequence: CASSLVQPVYNEQFF.

The chain has TRBV2 and TRBJ2-7; 10 bases fit TRBD1. Germline CDR1 is SNHLY and CDR2 is FYNNEI. J lost 5 bases, V lost 5 bases, and 12 bases had no gene match. The CDR3 contains 16 residues. The CDR3 nucleotides read TGTGCCAGCAGTCGCCTAGCGACAGGGGGCAGGGACGAGCAGTACTTC. Its protein is CASSRLATGGRDEQYF.

The genes are TRBV12-5 and TRBJ1-1; D is unresolved. The CDR3 length is 14 residues. Trimming removed 5 bases at V and 1 base at J, with 11 bases between. Germline lookup yields CDR1 LGHNT and CDR2 FRNRAP. CDR3 residues: CASGTGRRNTEAFF. The CDR3 nucleotides are TGTGCTAGTGGTACCGGGAGAAGGAACACTGAAGCTTTCTTT.

At least ten counts were recorded for this clonotype. The V and J genes are TRBV24-1 and TRBJ2-7, with TRBD2 matching 10 bases. There are 16 residues in the CDR3. V shed 4 bases and J 3 bases; nucleotides not matched to a gene: 8. Germline V gene sequence: CDR1 KGHDR, CDR2 SFDVKD. CDR3 residues: CATSEGLAGEDYEQYV. The DNA for the CDR3 is TGTGCCACCAGTGAGGGTCTAGCGGGGGAAGACTACGAGCAGTACGTC.

The chain links TRBV5-1 to TRBJ2-7, with a weak D call TRBD1 (6 bases). Germline CDR1 and CDR2: SGHRS and YFSETQ. The germline V and J ends were trimmed by 6 bases and 6 bases, with 25 bases remaining between them. The CDR3 spans 16 residues. The CDR3 DNA is TGCGCCAGCACCCCCGTCCGGTCAGGGGCCCTCGGCGAGCAGTACTTC. Translation gives CASTPVRSGALGEQYF.